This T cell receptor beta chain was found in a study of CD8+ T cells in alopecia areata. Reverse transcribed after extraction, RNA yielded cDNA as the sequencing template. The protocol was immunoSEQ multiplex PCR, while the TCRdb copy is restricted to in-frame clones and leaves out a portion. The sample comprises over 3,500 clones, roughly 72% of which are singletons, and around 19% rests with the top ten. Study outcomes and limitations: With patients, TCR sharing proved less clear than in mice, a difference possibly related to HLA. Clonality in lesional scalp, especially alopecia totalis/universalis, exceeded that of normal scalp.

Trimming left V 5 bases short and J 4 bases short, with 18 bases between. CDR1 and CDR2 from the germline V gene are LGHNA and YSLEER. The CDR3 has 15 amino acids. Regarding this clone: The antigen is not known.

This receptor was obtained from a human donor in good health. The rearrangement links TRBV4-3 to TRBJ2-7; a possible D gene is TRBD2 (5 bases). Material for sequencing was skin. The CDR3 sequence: CASSSPGEMAYEQYF. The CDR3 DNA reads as TGCGCCAGCAGCTCTCCTGGGGAGATGGCGTACGAGCAGTACTTC.